A single sample gave rise to the 27 T cell receptor beta chains below, sequenced in a study of blood T cell repertoires in COVID-19. Profiled with immunoSEQ multiplex PCR; TCRdb holds only in-frame clones, not every one. The table shows about 440,000 clones, with about 91% occurring only once. The material sequenced was peripheral blood. All receptors derive from a woman between 50 and 59 years old with COVID-19, enrolled during active disease.

This clone was observed a single time. CDR3 protein: CASSAGGTRGNTIYF. CDR3 DNA: TGTGCCAGCAGTGCCGGGGGGACCCGAGGAAACACCATATATTTT. The chain links TRBV25-1 to TRBJ1-3; weak D call: TRBD1 (5 bases). The CDR3 is made up of 15 amino acids. V shed 4 bases and J shed 4 bases, with 14 bases lying between them. The germline CDR1 and CDR2 sequences are MGHDK and SYGVNS.

The gene calls are TRBV19 and TRBJ1-2; tentative D call: TRBD1 (6 bases). Per the germline V gene, CDR1 is LNHDA and CDR2 is SQIVND (reference sequence). The V end was cut by 6 bases, the J end by 4 bases, with 15 bases between. The CDR3 sequence is 14 residues long. The CDR3 spells CASSPTGFSYGYTF. CDR3 nucleotide sequence: TGTGCCAGTAGCCCGACAGGTTTTAGCTATGGCTACACCTTC.

The chain combines TRBV7-2 with TRBJ1-2; TRBD1 is a possible D gene (5 bases). The CDR3 is made up of 14 amino acids. V dropped 5 bases and J dropped 2 bases, with 12 bases sitting between them. Germline CDR1 and CDR2: SGHTA and FQGNSA. CDR3 sequence (DNA): TGTGCCAGCAGCAGGACACAGAAAAACTATGGCTACACCTTC. It translates to CASSRTQKNYGYTF. The full variable domain, rest sourced from reference TRBV7-2 and TRBJ1-2, is GAGVSQSPSNKVTEKGKDVELRCDPISGHTALYWYRQSLGQGLEFLIYFQGNSAPDKSGLPSDRFSAERTGGSVSTLTIQRTQQEDSAVYLCASSRTQKNYGYTFGSGTRLTVV.

Written as DNA, the CDR3 is TGTGCCGTAGGTCTAGCGGGGAGCTCCTACAATGAGCAGTTCTTC. As protein: CAVGLAGSSYNEQFF. The chain combines TRBV3-1 (or the pseudogene TRBV3-2) with TRBJ2-1; 9 nucleotides match TRBD2. This CDR3 is 15 amino acids long. V gave up 11 bases and J gave up 0 bases; unmatched junction bases: 8. Germline CDR1 is LGHDT and CDR2 is YNNKEL (reference sequence).

V is TRBV5-1 and J is TRBJ1-1; 10 bases align to TRBD1. The V gene's germline CDR1 is SGHRS and CDR2 YFSETQ. Germline trimming cut 2 bases from V and 4 bases from J; bases unmatched to any gene: 8. This CDR3 has 16 residues. The CDR3 sequence is CASSLRQGAVVTEAFF. The CDR3 nucleotides read TGCGCCAGCAGCTTAAGACAGGGGGCGGTTGTCACTGAAGCTTTCTTT. Looking up the rest from reference TRBV5-1 and TRBJ1-1 gives the full variable domain: KAGVTQTPRYLIKTRGQQVTLSCSPISGHRSVSWYQQTPGQGLQFLFEYFSETQRNKGNFPGRFSGRQFSNSRSEMNVSTLELGDSALYLCASSLRQGAVVTEAFFGQGTRLTVV.

CDR3 DNA: TGTGCCACCAGTGGCCGCCGTAGTAGCGACACCGGGGAGCTGTTTTTT. Its translation: CATSGRRSSDTGELFF. V gene TRBV24-1 combines with J gene TRBJ2-2, with D possibly being TRBD2 (5 bases). With 5 bases removed from V and 3 bases from J, the gap between germline ends came to 15 bases. Looked up from germline, CDR1 is KGHDR and CDR2 is SFDVKD. The CDR3 covers 16 residues.

This chain uses TRBV15 with TRBJ1-2, with TRBD1 as a possible D gene (5 bases). Trimming removed 0 bases from V and 3 bases from J, with 14 bases in between. This CDR3 has 16 amino acids. The germline V gene has CDR1 LNHNV and CDR2 YYDKDF (reference sequence). The chain's CDR3 is CATSRETSGHYYGYTF. CDR3 DNA sequence: TGTGCCACCAGCAGAGAGACTAGCGGACATTACTATGGCTACACCTTC.

The chain links TRBV2 to TRBJ1-5; D gene unclear. Looked up from germline, CDR1 is SNHLY and CDR2 is FYNNEI. Deletions cut 6 bases from V and 6 bases from J, with 9 bases between. The CDR3 length is 12 residues. The CDR3 DNA reads TGTGCCAGCAGCTCCGACTCTCAGCCCCAGCATTTT. It yields the protein CASSSDSQPQHF. The whole variable domain, filled in from reference TRBV2 and TRBJ1-5, reads EPEVTQTPSHQVTQMGQEVILRCVPISNHLYFYWYRQILGQKVEFLVSFYNNEISEKSEIFDDQFSVERPDGSNFTLKIRSTKLEDSAMYFCASSSDSQPQHFGDGTRLSIL.

This rearrangement joins TRBV5-6 to TRBJ1-2, with a tentative D call TRBD1 (5 bases). With 0 bases removed from V and 2 bases from J, the gap between germline ends came to 14 bases. The germline V gene has CDR1 SGHDT and CDR2 YYEEEE. The CDR3 spans 16 residues. CDR3 loop: CASSLARDYENYGYTF. In nucleotides, the CDR3 is TGTGCCAGCAGCTTGGCCAGGGATTACGAAAACTATGGCTACACCTTC.

This chain links TRBV19 with TRBJ2-3; 8 bases align to TRBD1. CDR1 and CDR2 (germline): LNHDA, SQIVND (reference sequence). Trimming cost V 6 bases and J 3 bases; bases outside gene matches: 8. The length of the CDR3 is 15 residues. CDR3 residues: CASSPDRGGTDTQYF. The CDR3 coding sequence is TGTGCCAGTAGCCCCGACAGGGGAGGAACAGATACGCAGTATTTT.

V usage is TRBV5-1 and J usage is TRBJ1-2; D possibly corresponds to TRBD1 (6 bases). V was shortened by 1 base and J by 8 bases, with 15 bases between the two germline ends. Germline assignment: CDR1 SGHRS and CDR2 YFSETQ. The CDR3 spans 14 residues. CDR3 in DNA: TGCGCCAGCAGCTTGTCACAGGGAGAGGAGGGCTACACCTTC. As protein: CASSLSQGEEGYTF.

The rearrangement links TRBV7-9 to TRBJ2-7; D is uncertain. The CDR3 spans 14 residues. CDR1 and CDR2 from the germline V gene are SEHNR and FQNEAQ (reference sequence). The V end was cut by 1 base, the J end by 0 bases, with 7 bases between. The CDR3 loop is CASSLGGASYEQYF. The DNA for the CDR3 is TGTGCCAGCAGCTTAGGCGGTGCCTCCTACGAGCAGTACTTC.

V gene TRBV5-4 combines with J gene TRBJ2-3; D possibly corresponds to TRBD2 (5 bases). The length of the CDR3 is 13 residues. Per germline, CDR1 SGHNT and CDR2 YYREEE (reference sequence). The ends were cut back, 4 bases at V and 6 bases at J, with 12 bases in the middle. In DNA, the CDR3 is TGTGCCAGCAGCCTTACCGGGGTGGATACGCAGTATTTT. This codes for CASSLTGVDTQYF.

This clone was detected once. The V and J genes are TRBV19 and TRBJ2-5, with 13 nucleotides matching TRBD2. In germline, CDR1 is LNHDA, CDR2 SQIVND (reference sequence). The junction had 8 bases not matched to a gene; V was cut back by 0 bases and J by 4 bases. The CDR3 is made up of 18 amino acids. The CDR3 loop is CASSIDGLAGAAGETQYF. Here the CDR3 DNA reads TGTGCCAGTAGTATAGATGGACTAGCGGGGGCGGCGGGAGAGACCCAGTACTTC.

The chain couples TRBV7-8 to TRBJ1-1; no firm D call. V was trimmed by 2 bases and J by 0 bases, leaving 16 bases between them. This CDR3 contains 17 residues. Germline CDR1 is SGHVS and CDR2 is FQNEAQ. The CDR3 DNA sequence: TGTGCCAGCAGCTTACCACGCTTGGGGAGGATGAACACTGAAGCTTTCTTT. Translated: CASSLPRLGRMNTEAFF.

This clone was observed a handful of times. The chain uses TRBV6-5 and TRBJ1-2; no definite D call. The CDR3 covers 15 residues. Trimming took 6 bases from V and 7 from J, leaving 21 bases between them. Germline V gene sequence: CDR1 MNHEY, CDR2 SVGAGI. CDR3 nucleotides: TGTGCCAGCAGCCCCGCCCCCCGAGGCGTAGTTGGCTACACCTTC. This sequence encodes CASSPAPRGVVGYTF.

This chain uses TRBV5-6 with TRBJ2-1, with D perhaps TRBD2 (6 bases). The CDR3 is 13 amino acids. Trimming stripped 4 bases from V and 7 bases from J, with 12 bases between. Germline-derived CDR1 and CDR2 are SGHDT and YYEEEE. The CDR3 coding sequence is TGTGCCAGCAGCCCCGGGACTGGAAATGAGCAGTTCTTC. Translation gives CASSPGTGNEQFF.

The rearrangement uses TRBV9 and TRBJ1-6; D uncertain. The V end lost 5 bases, the J end lost 9 bases, and 18 bases lay between the germline ends. The CDR3 totals 15 residues. Germline CDR1 is SGDLS and CDR2 is YYNGEE. CDR3 loop: CASSARSPSGSPLHF. The DNA of the CDR3 is TGTGCCAGCAGTGCTCGTTCGCCTTCCGGTTCACCCCTCCACTTT.

The chain joins TRBV5-4 to TRBJ1-2; D possibly corresponds to TRBD1 (5 bases). V gave up 7 bases and J gave up 3 bases, with 19 bases separating them. This CDR3 is 15 amino acids long. Germline CDR1 and CDR2: SGHNT and YYREEE (reference sequence). For the CDR3, the DNA is TGTGCCAGCCACCGAGGGGCCGGCGGGGACTATGGCTACACCTTC. This codes for CASHRGAGGDYGYTF. The full variable domain, with the rest looked up from reference TRBV5-4 and TRBJ1-2, is ETGVTQSPTHLIKTRGQQVTLRCSSQSGHNTVSWYQQALGQGPQFIFQYYREEENGRGNFPPRFSGLQFPNYSSELNVNALELDDSALYLCASHRGAGGDYGYTFGSGTRLTVV.

As DNA, the CDR3 is TGCAGTGCTAGATCGGGGACTGAAGCTTTCTTT. This sequence encodes CSARSGTEAFF. This rearrangement joins TRBV20-1 to TRBJ1-1; D is undetermined. Germline lookup yields CDR1 DFQATT and CDR2 SNEGSKA (reference sequence). CDR3 length: 11 residues. Trimming took 2 bases from V and 5 from J, leaving 6 bases between them.

The rearrangement joins TRBV5-6 to TRBJ1-5, with 7 positions matching TRBD1. Germline loops: CDR1 SGHDT, CDR2 YYEEEE. V shed 4 bases, J shed 4 bases, and the junction held 8 bases outside the gene matches. This CDR3 comprises 15 residues. CDR3 bases: TGTGCCAGCAGCCTAAGCCGGGACAGAAATCAGCCCCAGCATTTT. It specifies CASSLSRDRNQPQHF.

This chain joins TRBV2 and TRBJ1-1, with no clear D. CDR3 length: 12 residues. Germline CDR1 and CDR2: SNHLY and FYNNEI. V was cut by 4 bases and J by 7 bases, with 10 bases left in between. The CDR3 region is CASSGAAGEAFF. The CDR3 nucleotides read TGTGCCAGCAGTGGGGCAGCGGGTGAAGCTTTCTTT.

The DNA for the CDR3 is TGTGCCAGCAGCTTGGGCCCAGCATCGGGTAGTGAAGCTTTCTTT. It translates to CASSLGPASGSEAFF. J is TRBJ1-1 and V is TRBV5-4; D remains ambiguous. Germline-derived CDR1 and CDR2 are SGHNT and YYREEE (reference sequence). This CDR3 is built from 15 residues. V lost 0 bases and J lost 7, with 16 bases in between.

The genes are TRBV5-6 and TRBJ2-1, with TRBD1 identical over 8 bases. Germline CDR1 SGHDT, CDR2 YYEEEE. Trimming took 4 bases from V and 2 from J; bases not matched to a gene: 11. The CDR3 is made up of 17 amino acids. The CDR3 spells CASSPQGAGPPYNEQFF. The CDR3 DNA is TGTGCCAGCAGCCCCCAGGGGGCCGGCCCTCCCTACAATGAGCAGTTCTTC.

This clone was seen more than once but under ten times. This chain joins TRBV6-5 and TRBJ2-7; TRBD1 agrees at 7 bases. V shed 6 bases, J shed 3 bases, and the junction held 8 bases outside the gene matches. CDR3 length equals 14 residues. Germline-derived CDR1 and CDR2 are MNHEY and SVGAGI. This CDR3 reads CASRNRGLGYEQYF. The CDR3 DNA follows: TGTGCCAGCAGGAACAGGGGCTTGGGCTACGAGCAGTACTTC.

The chain combines TRBV9 with TRBJ2-7, with a weak D call TRBD2 (6 bases). The CDR3 runs 14 residues. Germline CDR1 reads SGDLS; CDR2 reads YYNGEE. V lost 4 bases and J lost 2, with 13 bases in between. The CDR3 region has the DNA TGTGCCAGCAGCCCCTGGGGGGAAACCTACGAGCAGTACTTC. Its protein product is CASSPWGETYEQYF.

The gene calls are TRBV5-6 and TRBJ2-7; TRBD2 is a possible D gene (7 bases). The CDR3 contains 13 residues. Germline CDR1 and CDR2: SGHDT and YYEEEE. V lost 7 bases, J lost 0 bases, and 11 bases lay in between. For the CDR3, the DNA is TGTGCCAGCGGGAGGGACATCTCCTACGAGCAGTACTTC. As protein: CASGRDISYEQYF.